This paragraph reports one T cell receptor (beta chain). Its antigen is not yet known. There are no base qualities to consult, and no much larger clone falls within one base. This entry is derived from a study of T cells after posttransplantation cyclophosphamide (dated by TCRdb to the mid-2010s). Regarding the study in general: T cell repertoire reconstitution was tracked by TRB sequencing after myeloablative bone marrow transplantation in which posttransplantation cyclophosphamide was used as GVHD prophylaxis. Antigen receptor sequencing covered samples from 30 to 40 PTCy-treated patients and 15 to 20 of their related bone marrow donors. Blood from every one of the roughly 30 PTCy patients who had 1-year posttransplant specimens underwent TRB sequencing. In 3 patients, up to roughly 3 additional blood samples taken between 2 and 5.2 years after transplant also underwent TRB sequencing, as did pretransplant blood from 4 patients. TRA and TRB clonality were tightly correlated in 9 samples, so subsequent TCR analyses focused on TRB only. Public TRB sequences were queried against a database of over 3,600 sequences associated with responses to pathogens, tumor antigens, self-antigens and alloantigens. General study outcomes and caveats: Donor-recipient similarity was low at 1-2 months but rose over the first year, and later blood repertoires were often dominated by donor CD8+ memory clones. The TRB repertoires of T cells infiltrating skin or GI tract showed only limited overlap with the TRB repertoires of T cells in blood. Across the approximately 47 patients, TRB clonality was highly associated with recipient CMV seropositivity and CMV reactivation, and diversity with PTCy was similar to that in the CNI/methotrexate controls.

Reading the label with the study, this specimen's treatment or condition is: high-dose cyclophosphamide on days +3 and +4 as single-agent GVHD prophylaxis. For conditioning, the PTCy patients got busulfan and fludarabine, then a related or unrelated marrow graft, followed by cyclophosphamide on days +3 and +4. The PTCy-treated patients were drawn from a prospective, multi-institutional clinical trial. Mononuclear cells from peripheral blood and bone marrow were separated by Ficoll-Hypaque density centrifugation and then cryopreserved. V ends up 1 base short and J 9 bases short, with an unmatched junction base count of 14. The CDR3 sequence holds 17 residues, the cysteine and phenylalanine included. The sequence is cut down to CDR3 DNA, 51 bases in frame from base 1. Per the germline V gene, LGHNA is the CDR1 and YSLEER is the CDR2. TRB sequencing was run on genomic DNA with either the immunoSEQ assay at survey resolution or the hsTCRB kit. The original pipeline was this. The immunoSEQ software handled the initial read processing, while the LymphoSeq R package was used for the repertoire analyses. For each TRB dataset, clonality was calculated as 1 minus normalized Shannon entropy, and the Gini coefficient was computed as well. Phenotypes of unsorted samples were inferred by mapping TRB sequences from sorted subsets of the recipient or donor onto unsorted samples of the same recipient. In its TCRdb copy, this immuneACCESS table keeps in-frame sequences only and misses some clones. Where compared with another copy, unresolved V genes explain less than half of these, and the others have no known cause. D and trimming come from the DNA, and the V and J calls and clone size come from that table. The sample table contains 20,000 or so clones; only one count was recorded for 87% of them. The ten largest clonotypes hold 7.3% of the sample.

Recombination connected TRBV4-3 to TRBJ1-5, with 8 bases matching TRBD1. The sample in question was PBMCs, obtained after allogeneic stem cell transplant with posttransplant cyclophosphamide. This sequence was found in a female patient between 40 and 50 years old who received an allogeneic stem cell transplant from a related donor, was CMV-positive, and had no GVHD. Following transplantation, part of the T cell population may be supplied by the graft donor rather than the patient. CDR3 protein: CASSQGLGRGRNSPQHF. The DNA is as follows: TGCGCCAGCAGCCAAGGCCTCGGCAGGGGGCGAAACTCGCCCCAGCATTTT.